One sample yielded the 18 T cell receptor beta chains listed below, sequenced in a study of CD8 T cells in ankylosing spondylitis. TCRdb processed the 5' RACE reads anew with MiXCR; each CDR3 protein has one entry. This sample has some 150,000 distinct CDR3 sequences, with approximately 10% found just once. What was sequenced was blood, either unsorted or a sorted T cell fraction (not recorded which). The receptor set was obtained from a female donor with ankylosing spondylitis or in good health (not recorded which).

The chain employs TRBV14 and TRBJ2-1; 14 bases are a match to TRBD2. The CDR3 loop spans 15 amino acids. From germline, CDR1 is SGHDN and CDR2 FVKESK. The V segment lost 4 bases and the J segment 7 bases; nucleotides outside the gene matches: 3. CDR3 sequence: CASSPWTSGRNEQFF. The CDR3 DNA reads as TGTGCCAGCAGCCCCTGGACTAGCGGGAGGAATGAGCAGTTCTTC.

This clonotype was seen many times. CDR3 sequence (DNA): TGCGCCAGCAGCCAAGAGGAAGCAGGGCGAAACGAGCAGTACTTC. Its translation: CASSQEEAGRNEQYF. The chain has TRBV4-1 and TRBJ2-7; possible D gene TRBD1, 5 bases. This CDR3 region has 15 residues. Trimming took off 0 bases at V and 5 bases at J, with 14 bases between the two ends. Germline V lookup: CDR1 MGHRA, CDR2 YSYEKL.

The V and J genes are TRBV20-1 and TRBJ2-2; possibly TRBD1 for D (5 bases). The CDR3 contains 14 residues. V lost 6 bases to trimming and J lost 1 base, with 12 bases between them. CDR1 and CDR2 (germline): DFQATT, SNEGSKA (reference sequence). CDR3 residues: CSALKGKNTGELFF. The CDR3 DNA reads TGCAGTGCCCTGAAGGGGAAGAACACCGGGGAGCTGTTTTTT.

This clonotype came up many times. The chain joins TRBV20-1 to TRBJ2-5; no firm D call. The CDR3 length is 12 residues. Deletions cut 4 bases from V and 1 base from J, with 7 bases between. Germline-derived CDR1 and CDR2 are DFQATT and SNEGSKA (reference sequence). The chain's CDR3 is CSAKRIQETQYF. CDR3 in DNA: TGCAGTGCTAAGAGGATCCAAGAGACCCAGTACTTC.

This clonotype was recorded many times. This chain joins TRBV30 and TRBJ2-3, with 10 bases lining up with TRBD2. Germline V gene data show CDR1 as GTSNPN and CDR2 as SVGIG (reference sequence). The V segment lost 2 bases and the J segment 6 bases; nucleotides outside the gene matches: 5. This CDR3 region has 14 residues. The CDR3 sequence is CAWSPSGGPDTQYF. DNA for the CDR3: TGTGCCTGGAGTCCTAGCGGGGGCCCGGATACGCAGTATTTT.

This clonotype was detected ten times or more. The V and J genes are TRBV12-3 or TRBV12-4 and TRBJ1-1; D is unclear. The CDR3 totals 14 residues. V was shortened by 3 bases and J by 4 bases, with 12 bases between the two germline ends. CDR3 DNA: TGTGCCAGCAGTTTTGAAGTCGGTGCCACTGAAGCTTTCTTT. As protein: CASSFEVGATEAFF.

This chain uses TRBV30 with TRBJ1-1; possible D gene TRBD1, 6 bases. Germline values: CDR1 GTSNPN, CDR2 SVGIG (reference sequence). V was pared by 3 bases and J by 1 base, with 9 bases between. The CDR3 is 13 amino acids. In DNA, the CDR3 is TGTGCCTGGAGCCGACAGGAGAACACTGAAGCTTTCTTT. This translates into CAWSRQENTEAFF.

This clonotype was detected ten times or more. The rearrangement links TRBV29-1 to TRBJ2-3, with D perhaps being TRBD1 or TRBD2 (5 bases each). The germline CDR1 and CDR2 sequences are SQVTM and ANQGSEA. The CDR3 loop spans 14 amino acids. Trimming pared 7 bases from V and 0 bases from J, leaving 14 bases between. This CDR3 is CSAWGTVSTDTQYF. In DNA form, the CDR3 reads TGCAGCGCTTGGGGGACGGTGAGCACAGATACGCAGTATTTT.

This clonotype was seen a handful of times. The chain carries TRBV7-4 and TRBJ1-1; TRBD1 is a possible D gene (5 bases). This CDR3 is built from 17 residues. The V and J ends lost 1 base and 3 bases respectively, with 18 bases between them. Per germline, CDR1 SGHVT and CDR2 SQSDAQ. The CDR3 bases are TGTGCCAGCAGCTTAGGGGGCAGGAGGGGCTGGCACACTGAAGCTTTCTTT. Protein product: CASSLGGRRGWHTEAFF.

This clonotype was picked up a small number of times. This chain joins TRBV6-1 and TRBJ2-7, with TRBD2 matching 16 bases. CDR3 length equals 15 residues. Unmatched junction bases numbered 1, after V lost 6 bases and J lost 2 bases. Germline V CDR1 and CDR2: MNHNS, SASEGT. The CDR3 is CASRGTSGRAYEQYF. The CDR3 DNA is TGTGCCAGCAGAGGGACTAGCGGGAGGGCCTACGAGCAGTACTTC.

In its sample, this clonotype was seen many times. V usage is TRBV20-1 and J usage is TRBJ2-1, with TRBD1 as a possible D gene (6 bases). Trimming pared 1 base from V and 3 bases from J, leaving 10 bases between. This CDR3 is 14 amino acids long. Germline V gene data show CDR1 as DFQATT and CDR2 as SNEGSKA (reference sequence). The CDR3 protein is CSARGRGSYNEQFF. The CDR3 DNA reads TGCAGTGCTAGAGGCAGGGGTAGCTACAATGAGCAGTTCTTC.

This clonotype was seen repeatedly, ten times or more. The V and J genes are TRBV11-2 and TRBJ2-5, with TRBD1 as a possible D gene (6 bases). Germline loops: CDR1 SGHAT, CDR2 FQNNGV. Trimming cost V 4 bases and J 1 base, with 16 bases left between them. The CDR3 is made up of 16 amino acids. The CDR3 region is CASSSHYRAAQETQYF. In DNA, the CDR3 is TGTGCCAGCAGCTCGCACTACAGGGCAGCCCAAGAGACCCAGTACTTC.

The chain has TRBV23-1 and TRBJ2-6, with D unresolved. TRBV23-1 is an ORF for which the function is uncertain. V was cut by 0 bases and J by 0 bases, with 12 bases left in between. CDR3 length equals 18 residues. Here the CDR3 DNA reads TGCGCCAGCAGTCAATCGGGTCGACACTCCTCTGGGGCCAACGTCCTGACTTTC. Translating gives CASSQSGRHSSGANVLTF.

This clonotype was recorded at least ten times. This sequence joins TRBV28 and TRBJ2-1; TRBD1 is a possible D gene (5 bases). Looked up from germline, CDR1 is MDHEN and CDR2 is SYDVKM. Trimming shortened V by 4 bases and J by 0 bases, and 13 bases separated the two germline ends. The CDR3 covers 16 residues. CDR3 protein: CASSSTADSSYNEQFF. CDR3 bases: TGTGCCAGCAGTTCGACGGCAGACAGCTCCTACAATGAGCAGTTCTTC.

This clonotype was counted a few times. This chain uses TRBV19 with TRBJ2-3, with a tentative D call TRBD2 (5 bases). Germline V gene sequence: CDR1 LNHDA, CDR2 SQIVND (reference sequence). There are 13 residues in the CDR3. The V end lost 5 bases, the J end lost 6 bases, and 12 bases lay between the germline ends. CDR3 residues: CASSPSRGDTQYF. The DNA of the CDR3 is TGTGCCAGTAGTCCATCGCGAGGGGATACGCAGTATTTT.

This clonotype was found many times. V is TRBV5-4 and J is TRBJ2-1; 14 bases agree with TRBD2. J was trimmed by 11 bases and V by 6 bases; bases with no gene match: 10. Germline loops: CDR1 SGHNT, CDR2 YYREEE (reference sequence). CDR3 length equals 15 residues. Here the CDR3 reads CASTQAGTSGSKQFF. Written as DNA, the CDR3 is TGTGCCAGCACCCAAGCCGGGACTAGCGGGAGTAAGCAGTTCTTC.

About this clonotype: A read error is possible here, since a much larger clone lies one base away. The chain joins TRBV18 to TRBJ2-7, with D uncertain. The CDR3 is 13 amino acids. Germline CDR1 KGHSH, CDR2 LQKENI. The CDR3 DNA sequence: TGTGCCAGCCCACCAACGCAGAGCTACGAGCAGTACTTC. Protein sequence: CASPPTQSYEQYF.

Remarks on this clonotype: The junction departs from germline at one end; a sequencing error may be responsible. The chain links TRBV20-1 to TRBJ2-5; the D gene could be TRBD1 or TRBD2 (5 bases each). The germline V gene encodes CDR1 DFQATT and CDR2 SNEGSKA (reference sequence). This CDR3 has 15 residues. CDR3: CNARDLGRAGETQYF. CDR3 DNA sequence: TGCAATGCTAGAGATTTGGGCAGGGCGGGAGAGACCCAGTACTTC.